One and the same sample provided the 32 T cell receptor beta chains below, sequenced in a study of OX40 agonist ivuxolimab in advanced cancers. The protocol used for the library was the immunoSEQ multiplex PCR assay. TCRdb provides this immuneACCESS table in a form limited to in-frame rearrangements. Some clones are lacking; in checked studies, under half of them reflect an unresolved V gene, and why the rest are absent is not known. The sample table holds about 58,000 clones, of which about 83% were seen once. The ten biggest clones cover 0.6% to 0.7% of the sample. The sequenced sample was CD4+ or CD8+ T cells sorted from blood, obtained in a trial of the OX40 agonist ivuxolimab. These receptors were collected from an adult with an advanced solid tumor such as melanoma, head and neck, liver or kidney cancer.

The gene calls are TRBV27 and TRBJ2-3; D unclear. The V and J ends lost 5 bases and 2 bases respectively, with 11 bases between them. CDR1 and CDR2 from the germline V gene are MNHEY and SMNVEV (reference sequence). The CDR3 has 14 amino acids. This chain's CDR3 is CASSLTLATDTQYF. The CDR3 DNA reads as TGTGCCAGCAGTCTGACGTTAGCCACAGATACGCAGTATTTT.

CDR3 in amino acids: CASGPPSGAGPSYEQYF. DNA for the CDR3: TGTGCTAGTGGCCCACCTTCCGGGGCGGGTCCCTCCTACGAGCAGTACTTC. J is TRBJ2-7 and V is TRBV12-5, with D perhaps being TRBD1 or TRBD2 (5 bases each). Trimming left V 6 bases short and J 0 bases short, with 21 bases between. The germline gives CDR1 LGHNT, CDR2 FRNRAP. The CDR3 sequence is 17 residues long.

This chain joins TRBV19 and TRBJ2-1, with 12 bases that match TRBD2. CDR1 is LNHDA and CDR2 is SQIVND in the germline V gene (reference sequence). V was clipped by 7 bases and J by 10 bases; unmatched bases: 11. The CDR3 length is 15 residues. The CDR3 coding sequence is TGTGCCAGTAATAAACTAGCGGGAGGTGTTGGGGAGCAGTTCTTC. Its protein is CASNKLAGGVGEQFF.

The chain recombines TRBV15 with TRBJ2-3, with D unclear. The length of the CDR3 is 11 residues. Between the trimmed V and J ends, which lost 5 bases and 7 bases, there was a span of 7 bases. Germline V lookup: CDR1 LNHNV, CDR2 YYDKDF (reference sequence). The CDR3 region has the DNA TGTGCCACCAGCCGATTTAATACGCAGTATTTT. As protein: CATSRFNTQYF.

The CDR3 protein is CASRGLSGTEAFF. DNA of the CDR3: TGCGCCAGCAGGGGGCTGTCGGGCACTGAAGCTTTCTTT. The rearrangement uses TRBV5-1 and TRBJ1-1, with D maybe TRBD1 (5 bases). This CDR3 has 13 residues. The ends were cut back, 5 bases at V and 4 bases at J, with 12 bases in the middle. From germline, CDR1 is SGHRS and CDR2 YFSETQ.

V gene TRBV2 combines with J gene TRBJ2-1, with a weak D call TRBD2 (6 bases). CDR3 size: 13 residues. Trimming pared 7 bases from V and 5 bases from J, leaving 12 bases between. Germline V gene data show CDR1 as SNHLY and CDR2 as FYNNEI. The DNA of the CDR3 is TGTGCCAGCATGAGGAGGGGCAACAATGAGCAGTTCTTC. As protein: CASMRRGNNEQFF.

The CDR3 bases are TGTGCCAGTAGTATAGGGGACGGCACCTACGAGCAGTACTTC. Its translation: CASSIGDGTYEQYF. V is TRBV19 and J is TRBJ2-7; D might be TRBD1 or TRBD2, each matching 5 bases. The V end lost 1 base, the J end lost 2 bases, and 9 bases lay between the germline ends. The CDR3 is 14 amino acids. Germline V gives CDR1 LNHDA, CDR2 SQIVND (reference sequence).

CDR3 sequence (DNA): TGTGCCAGCAGCTTAGGCGGGACTACCACTTCGAATATGGGGGAGCTGTTTTTT. It translates to CASSLGGTTTSNMGELFF. V is TRBV7-9 and J is TRBJ2-2; TRBD2 agrees at 7 bases. CDR1 is SEHNR, CDR2 FQNEAQ, per germline (reference sequence). V dropped 1 base and J dropped 8; count of bases not matched to a gene: 16. The CDR3 has 18 residues. Complete variable domain (other parts from reference TRBV7-9 and TRBJ2-2): DTGVSQNPRHKITKRGQNVTFRCDPISEHNRLYWYRQTLGQGPEFLTYFQNEAQLEKSRLLSDRFSAERPKGSFSTLEIQRTEQGDSAMYLCASSLGGTTTSNMGELFFGEGSRLTVL.

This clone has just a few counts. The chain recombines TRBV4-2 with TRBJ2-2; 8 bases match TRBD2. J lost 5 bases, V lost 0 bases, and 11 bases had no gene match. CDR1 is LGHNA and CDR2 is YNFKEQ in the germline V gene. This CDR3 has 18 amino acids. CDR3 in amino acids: CASSQDSLGGRRTGELFF. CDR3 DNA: TGTGCCAGCAGCCAAGATAGTCTCGGCGGGAGGAGGACCGGGGAGCTGTTTTTT.

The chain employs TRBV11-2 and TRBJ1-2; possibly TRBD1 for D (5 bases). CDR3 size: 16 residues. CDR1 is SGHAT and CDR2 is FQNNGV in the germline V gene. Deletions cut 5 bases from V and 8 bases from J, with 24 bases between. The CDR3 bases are TGTGCCAGCAGCCCGAGGGATGTGGGGGTAAGGAGAGGCTACACCTTC. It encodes CASSPRDVGVRRGYTF.

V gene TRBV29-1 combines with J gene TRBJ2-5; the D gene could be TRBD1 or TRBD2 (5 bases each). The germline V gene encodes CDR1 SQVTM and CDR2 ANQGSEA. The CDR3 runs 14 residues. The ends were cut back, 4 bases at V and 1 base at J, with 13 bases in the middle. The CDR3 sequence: CSVVGAAAQETQYF. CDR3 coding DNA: TGCAGCGTTGTTGGGGCAGCGGCCCAAGAGACCCAGTACTTC.

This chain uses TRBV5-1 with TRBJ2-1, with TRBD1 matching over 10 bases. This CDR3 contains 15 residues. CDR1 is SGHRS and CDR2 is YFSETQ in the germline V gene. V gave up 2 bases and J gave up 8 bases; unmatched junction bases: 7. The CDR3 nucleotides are TGCGCCAGCAGCTTCCGGGGACAGGGGATCGATGAGCAGTTCTTC. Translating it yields CASSFRGQGIDEQFF.

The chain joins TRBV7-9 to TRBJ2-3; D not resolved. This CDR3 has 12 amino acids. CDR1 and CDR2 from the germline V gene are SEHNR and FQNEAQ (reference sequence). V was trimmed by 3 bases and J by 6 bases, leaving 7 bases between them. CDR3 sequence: CASSFSSDTQYF. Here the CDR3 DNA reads TGTGCCAGCAGCTTTTCTTCTGATACGCAGTATTTT.

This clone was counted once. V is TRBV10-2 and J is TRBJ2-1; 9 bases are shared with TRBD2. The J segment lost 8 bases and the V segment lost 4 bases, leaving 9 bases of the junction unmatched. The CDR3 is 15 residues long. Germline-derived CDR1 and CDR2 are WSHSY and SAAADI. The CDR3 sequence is CASSGPGLAVDEQFF. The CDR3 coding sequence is TGCGCCAGCAGTGGACCGGGACTAGCCGTCGATGAGCAGTTCTTC.

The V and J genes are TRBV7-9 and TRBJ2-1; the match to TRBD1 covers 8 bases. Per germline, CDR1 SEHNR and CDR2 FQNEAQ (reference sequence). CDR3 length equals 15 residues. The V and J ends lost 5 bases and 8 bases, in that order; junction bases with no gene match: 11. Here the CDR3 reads CASSLSGGLGDEQFF. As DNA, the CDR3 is TGTGCCAGCAGCCTATCAGGGGGCTTGGGGGATGAGCAGTTCTTC.

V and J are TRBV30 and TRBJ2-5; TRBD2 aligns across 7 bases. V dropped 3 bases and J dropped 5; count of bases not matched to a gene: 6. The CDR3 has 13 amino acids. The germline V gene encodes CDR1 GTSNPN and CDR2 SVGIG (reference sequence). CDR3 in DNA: TGTGCCTGGAGCGAAACTAGCGACGAGACCCAGTACTTC. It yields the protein CAWSETSDETQYF. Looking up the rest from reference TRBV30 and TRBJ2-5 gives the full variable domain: SQTIHQWPATLVQPVGSPLSLECTVEGTSNPNLYWYRQAAGRGLQLLFYSVGIGQISSEVPQNLSASRPQDRQFILSSKKLLLSDSGFYLCAWSETSDETQYFGPGTRLLVL.

CDR3 in DNA: TGTGCCAGCAGTTACAAGGAGACGATCCTTGCGGAGCCCCAGCATTTT. Translation: CASSYKETILAEPQHF. The V and J genes are TRBV6-6 and TRBJ1-5; D uncertain. Trimming removed 2 bases from V and 8 bases from J, with 19 bases in between. This CDR3 has 16 amino acids. In germline, CDR1 is MNHNY, CDR2 SVGAGI (reference sequence).

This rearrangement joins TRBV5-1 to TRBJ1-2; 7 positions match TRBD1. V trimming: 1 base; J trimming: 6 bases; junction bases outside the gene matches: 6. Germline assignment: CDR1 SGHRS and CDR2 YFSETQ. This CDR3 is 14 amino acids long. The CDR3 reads CASSLKGGIDGYTF. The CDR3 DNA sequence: TGCGCCAGCAGCTTGAAAGGGGGCATCGATGGCTACACCTTC.

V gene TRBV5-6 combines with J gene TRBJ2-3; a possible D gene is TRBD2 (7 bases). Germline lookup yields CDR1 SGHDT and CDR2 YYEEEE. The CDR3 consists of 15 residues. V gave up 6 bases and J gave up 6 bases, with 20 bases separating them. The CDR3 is CASTPQAGAFDTQYF. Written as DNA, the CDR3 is TGTGCCAGCACCCCCCAGGCGGGGGCATTTGATACGCAGTATTTT. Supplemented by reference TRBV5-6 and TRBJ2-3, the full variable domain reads DAGVTQSPTHLIKTRGQQVTLRCSPKSGHDTVSWYQQALGQGPQFIFQYYEEEERQRGNFPDRFSGHQFPNYSSELNVNALLLGDSALYLCASTPQAGAFDTQYFGPGTRLTVL.

The CDR3 nucleotides read TGTGCCAGCCGAACGAAACCGGAAAGGGGCTGGTGTTTACGGAACATTCAGTACTTC. Encoded protein: CASRTKPERGWCLRNIQYF. The chain uses TRBV21-1 and TRBJ2-4; TRBD1 is the table's D call, not checked against the DNA. TRBV21-1 is labeled a pseudogene. This CDR3 contains 19 residues.

CDR3 sequence (DNA): TGTGCCACCAGCACCCGACAGGGTGGCGAAAAACTGTTTTTT. Its protein product is CATSTRQGGEKLFF. This rearrangement joins TRBV15 to TRBJ1-4; 7 nucleotides match TRBD1. CDR3 length: 14 amino acids. V lost 4 bases, J lost 8 bases, and 7 bases stayed unmatched. Germline V lookup: CDR1 LNHNV, CDR2 YYDKDF (reference sequence).

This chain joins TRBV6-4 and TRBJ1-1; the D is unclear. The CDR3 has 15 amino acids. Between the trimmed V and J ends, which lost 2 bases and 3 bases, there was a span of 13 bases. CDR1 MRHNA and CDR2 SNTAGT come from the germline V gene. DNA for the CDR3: TGTGCCAGCAGTGACCGGGCGGGGAGATACACTGAAGCTTTCTTT. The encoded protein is CASSDRAGRYTEAFF.

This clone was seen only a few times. The CDR3 DNA reads TGTGCCAGCAGACTATTAGGGTCCACTGAAGCTTTCTTT. Translation: CASRLLGSTEAFF. The chain links TRBV5-8 to TRBJ1-1, with D unclear. This CDR3 is 13 amino acids long. V lost 5 bases, J lost 4 bases, and 12 bases lay in between. Germline V lookup: CDR1 SGHTS, CDR2 YDEGEE.

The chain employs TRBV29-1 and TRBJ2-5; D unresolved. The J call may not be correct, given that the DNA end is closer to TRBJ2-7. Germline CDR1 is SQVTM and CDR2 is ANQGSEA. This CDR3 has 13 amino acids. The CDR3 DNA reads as TGCAGCGTTGAAAACAGCGAATCCTACGAGCAGTACTTC. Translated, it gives CSVENSESYEQYF.

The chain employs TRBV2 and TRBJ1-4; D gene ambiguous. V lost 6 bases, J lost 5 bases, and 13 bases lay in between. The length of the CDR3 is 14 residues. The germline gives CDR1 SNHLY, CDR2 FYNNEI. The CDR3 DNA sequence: TGTGCCAGCAGAGTCTCAGTAAAGAATGAAAAACTGTTTTTT. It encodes CASRVSVKNEKLFF. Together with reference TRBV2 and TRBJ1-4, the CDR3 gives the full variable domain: EPEVTQTPSHQVTQMGQEVILRCVPISNHLYFYWYRQILGQKVEFLVSFYNNEISEKSEIFDDQFSVERPDGSNFTLKIRSTKLEDSAMYFCASRVSVKNEKLFFGSGTQLSVL.

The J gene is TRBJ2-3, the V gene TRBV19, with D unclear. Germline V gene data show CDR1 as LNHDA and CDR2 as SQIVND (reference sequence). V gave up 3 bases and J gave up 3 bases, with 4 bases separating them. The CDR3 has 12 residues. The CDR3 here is CASSMLTDTQYF. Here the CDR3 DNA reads TGTGCCAGTAGTATGCTGACAGATACGCAGTATTTT.

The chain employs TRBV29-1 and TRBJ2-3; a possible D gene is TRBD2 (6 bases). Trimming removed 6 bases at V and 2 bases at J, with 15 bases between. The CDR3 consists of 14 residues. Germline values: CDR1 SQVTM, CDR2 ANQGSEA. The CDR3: CSVPLRGITDTQYF. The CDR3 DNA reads TGCAGCGTCCCTCTCCGCGGGATCACAGATACGCAGTATTTT.

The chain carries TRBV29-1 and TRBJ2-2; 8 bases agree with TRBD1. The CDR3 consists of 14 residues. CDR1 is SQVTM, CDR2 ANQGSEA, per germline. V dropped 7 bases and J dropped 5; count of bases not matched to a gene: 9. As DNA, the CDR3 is TGCAGCGCTCCCGGACAGGGAGAAACCGGGGAGCTGTTTTTT. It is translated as CSAPGQGETGELFF.

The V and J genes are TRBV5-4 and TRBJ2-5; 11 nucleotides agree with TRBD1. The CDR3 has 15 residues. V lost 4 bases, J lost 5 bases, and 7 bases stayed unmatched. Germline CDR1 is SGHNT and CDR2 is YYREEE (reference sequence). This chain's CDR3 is CASSRPGQGGETQYF. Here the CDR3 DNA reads TGTGCCAGCAGCCGACCGGGACAGGGGGGGGAGACCCAGTACTTC.

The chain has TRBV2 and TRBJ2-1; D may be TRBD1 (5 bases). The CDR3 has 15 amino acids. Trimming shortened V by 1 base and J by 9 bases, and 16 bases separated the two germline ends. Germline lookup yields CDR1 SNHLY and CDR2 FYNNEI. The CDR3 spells CASSEGTIRTSEQFF. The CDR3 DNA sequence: TGTGCCAGCAGTGAAGGGACAATACGCACGAGTGAGCAGTTCTTC. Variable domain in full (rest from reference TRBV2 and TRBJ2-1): EPEVTQTPSHQVTQMGQEVILRCVPISNHLYFYWYRQILGQKVEFLVSFYNNEISEKSEIFDDQFSVERPDGSNFTLKIRSTKLEDSAMYFCASSEGTIRTSEQFFGPGTRLTVL.

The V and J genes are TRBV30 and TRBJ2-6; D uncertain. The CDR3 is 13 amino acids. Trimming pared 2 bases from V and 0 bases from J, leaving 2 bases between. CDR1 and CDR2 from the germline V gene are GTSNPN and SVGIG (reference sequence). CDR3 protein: CAWSTSGANVLTF. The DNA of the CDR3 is TGTGCCTGGAGTACCTCTGGGGCCAACGTCCTGACTTTC.

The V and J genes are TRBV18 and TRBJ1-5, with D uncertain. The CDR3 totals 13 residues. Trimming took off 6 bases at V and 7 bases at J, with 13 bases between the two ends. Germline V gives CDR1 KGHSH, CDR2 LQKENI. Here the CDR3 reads CASSSNAEQPQHF. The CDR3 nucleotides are TGTGCCAGCTCCTCCAATGCGGAACAGCCCCAGCATTTT.